This TCR beta chain was documented in a study of blood T cell repertoires in COVID-19. Study as a whole: PBMCs, B-cell-depleted T cells, or T cells provided the cDNA or gDNA that made up the material.

Original handling: Reference gene primer amplification gave estimated nucleated cell counts. Repertoires were generated with immunoSEQ multiplex PCR, while TCRdb's copy carries only in-frame clones and drops some. V, J and clone size are those of that table, while D and trimming were read from the DNA. The sample has tens of thousands of clones, roughly nine tenths seen once. The CDR3 contains 14 residues. The germline V gene has CDR1 SNHLY and CDR2 FYNNEI. Trimming took 6 bases from V and 10 from J; bases not matched to a gene: 11. The J gene is TRBJ2-1, the V gene TRBV2, with 8 bases lining up with TRBD2. Material: peripheral blood. This receptor was identified in a human donor in a cohort sampled during active COVID-19. This CDR3 is CASSREAGVGEQFF. The DNA of the CDR3 is TGTGCCAGCAGCCGAGAAGCGGGGGTCGGGGAGCAGTTCTTC.